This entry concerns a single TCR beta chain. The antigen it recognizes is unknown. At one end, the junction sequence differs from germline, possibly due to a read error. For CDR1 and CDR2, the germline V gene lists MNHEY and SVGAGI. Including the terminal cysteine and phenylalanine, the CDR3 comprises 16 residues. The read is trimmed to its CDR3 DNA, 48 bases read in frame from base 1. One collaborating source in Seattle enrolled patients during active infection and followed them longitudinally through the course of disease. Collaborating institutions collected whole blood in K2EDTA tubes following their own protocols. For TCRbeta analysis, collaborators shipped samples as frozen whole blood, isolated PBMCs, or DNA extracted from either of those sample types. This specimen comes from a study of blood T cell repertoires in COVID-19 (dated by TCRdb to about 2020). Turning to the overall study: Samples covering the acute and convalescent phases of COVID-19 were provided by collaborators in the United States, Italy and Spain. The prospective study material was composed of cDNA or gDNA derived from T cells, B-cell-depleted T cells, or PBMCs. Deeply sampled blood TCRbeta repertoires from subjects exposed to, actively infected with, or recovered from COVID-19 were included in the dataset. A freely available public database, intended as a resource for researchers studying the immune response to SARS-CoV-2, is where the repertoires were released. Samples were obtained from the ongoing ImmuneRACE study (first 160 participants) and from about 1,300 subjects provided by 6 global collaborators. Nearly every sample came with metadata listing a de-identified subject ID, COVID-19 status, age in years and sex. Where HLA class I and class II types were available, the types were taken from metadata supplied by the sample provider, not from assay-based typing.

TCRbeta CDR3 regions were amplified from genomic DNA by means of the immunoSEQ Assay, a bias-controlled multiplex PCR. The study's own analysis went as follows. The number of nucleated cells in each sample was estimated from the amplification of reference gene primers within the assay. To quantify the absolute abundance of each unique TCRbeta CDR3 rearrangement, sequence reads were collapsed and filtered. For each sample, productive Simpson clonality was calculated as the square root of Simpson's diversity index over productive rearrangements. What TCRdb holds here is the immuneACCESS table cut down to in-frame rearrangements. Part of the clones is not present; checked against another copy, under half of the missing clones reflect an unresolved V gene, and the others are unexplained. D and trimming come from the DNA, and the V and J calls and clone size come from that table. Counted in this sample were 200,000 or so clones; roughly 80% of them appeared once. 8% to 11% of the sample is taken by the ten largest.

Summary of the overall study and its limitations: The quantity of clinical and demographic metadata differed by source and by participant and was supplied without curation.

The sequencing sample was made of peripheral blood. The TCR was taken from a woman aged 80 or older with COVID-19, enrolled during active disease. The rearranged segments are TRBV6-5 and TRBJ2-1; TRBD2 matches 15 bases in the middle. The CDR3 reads CASSYNPGTSGGPMVF. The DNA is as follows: TGTGCCAGCAGTTACAACCCCGGGACTAGCGGGGGGCCCATGGTCTTC.